This is a list of T cell receptor beta chains from one sample in a study of T cells in Graves' hyperthyroidism and ophthalmopathy. TCRdb passed the multiplex PCR reads through MiXCR, listing each CDR3 protein once. The sample records more than 350,000 distinct CDR3 sequences, 17% being singletons. Sequencing was performed on blood. These receptors all stem from a woman in her twenties or thirties with Graves' hyperthyroidism that later progressed to Graves' ophthalmopathy. Both conserved end residues are part of each CDR3.

j_call v_call cdr3_aa
TRBJ2-5 TRBV2 CASNFPGTAKETQYF
TRBJ2-2 TRBV19 CASSMAGELFF
TRBJ2-1 TRBV28 CASSLSGFSSYNEQFF
TRBJ1-2 TRBV6-1 CASTTGKSYGYTF
TRBJ2-1 TRBV2 CASSGSRGEQFF
TRBJ2-3 TRBV5-1 CASQEGGADTQYF
TRBJ1-2 TRBV5-1 CASSLGQGWGYTF
TRBJ1-6 TRBV14 CASSHMGTGASPLHF
TRBJ2-7 TRBV6-1 CASSEALLGLVYEQYF
TRBJ2-3 TRBV3-1 CASRGVSGTASTDTRYF
TRBJ2-7 TRBV28 CASSLYDRYEQYF
TRBJ1-5 TRBV28 CASSLRGHDNQPQHF
TRBJ1-1 TRBV7-9 CASSLPGPEAFF
TRBJ1-1 TRBV6-2/TRBV6-3 CASSLEGAGTEAFF
TRBJ2-5 TRBV6-1 CASSYRASGRETQYF
TRBJ1-5 TRBV6-1 CASSERYRVNQPQHF
TRBJ1-5 TRBV27 CASSVAAIDNQPQHF
TRBJ2-1 TRBV2 CAGRLAGGNEQFF
TRBJ2-2 TRBV19 CASSGGWGTGELFF
TRBJ1-1 TRBV5-1 CASSTWTGGLQAFF
TRBJ2-1 TRBV9 CASGEGGSSYNEQFF
TRBJ1-5 TRBV14 CASSPSGGPNQPQHF
TRBJ2-5 TRBV7-2 CASKWTSGAQETQYF
TRBJ2-5 TRBV7-9 CASSLFDRGREETQYF
TRBJ2-1 TRBV27 CASSLWVAAEQFF
TRBJ1-5 TRBV20-1 CSASIQGADQPQHF
TRBJ1-1 TRBV11-2 CASSLGWGETEAFF
TRBJ2-7 TRBV7-2 CASSSDSFLEQYF
TRBJ2-1 TRBV29-1 CSVEASSRGGNEQFF
TRBJ1-1 TRBV6-2/TRBV6-3 CASSYSGQGNTEAFF
TRBJ2-7 TRBV27 CASSLFGQGYYEQYF
TRBJ2-6 TRBV5-1 CASSSGPPSGANVLTF
TRBJ1-5 TRBV20-1 CSARDPGGAGQPQHF
TRBJ1-2 TRBV28 CASSPARGAVGYTF
TRBJ1-1 TRBV6-1 CACIPGLRRTEAFF
TRBJ2-7 TRBV20-1 CSAEDAYEQYF